This TCR beta chain comes out of a study of cytomegalovirus exposure and HLA in healthy donors. Study-wide results and limits: As confirmed in vitro, three CMV-associated chains were specific for CMV antigens. Later, an analysis found that common viral pathogens appeared to be linked with several of the most significant clusters.

V shed 5 bases, J shed 0 bases, and the junction held 12 bases outside the gene matches. Germline V gene lookup returns CDR1 LNHDA and CDR2 SQIVND (reference sequence). The CDR3 is made up of 17 amino acids. Points on this clone: What it recognizes is unknown.

PCR primers comprised 60 Vbeta and 13 Jbeta primers. This table comes from immunoSEQ multiplex PCR, and its TCRdb copy is limited to in-frame clones, with some not included. The data show about 130,000 clones, 60% to 80% seen once. The chain couples TRBV19 to TRBJ2-7, with 8 bases identical to TRBD1. The sample consisted of PBMCs. The clonotype was recovered from a woman aged 55-75 years in good health and CMV-seropositive. The CDR3 nucleotides read TGTGCCAGTAGTTCCCTCGGGACGGACAGGGTCTCCTACGAGCAGTACTTC. This codes for CASSSLGTDRVSYEQYF.